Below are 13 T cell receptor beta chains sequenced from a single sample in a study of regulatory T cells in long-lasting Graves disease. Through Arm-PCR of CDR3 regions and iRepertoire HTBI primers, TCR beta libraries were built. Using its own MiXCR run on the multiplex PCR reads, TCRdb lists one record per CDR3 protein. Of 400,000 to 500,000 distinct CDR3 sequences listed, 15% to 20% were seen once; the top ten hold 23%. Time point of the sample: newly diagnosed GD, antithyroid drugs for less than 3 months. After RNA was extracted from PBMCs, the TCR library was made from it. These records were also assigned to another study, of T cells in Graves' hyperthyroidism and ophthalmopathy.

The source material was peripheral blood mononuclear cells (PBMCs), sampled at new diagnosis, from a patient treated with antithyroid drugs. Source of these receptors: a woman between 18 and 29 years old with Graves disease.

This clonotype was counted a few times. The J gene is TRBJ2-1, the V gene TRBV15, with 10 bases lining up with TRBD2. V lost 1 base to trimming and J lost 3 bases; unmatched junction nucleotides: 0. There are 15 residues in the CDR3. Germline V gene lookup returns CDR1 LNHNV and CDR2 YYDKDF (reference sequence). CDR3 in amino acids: CATSRVAGGYNEQFF. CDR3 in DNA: TGTGCCACCAGCAGAGTAGCGGGAGGCTACAATGAGCAGTTCTTC. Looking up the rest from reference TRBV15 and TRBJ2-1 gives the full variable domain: DAMVIQNPRYQVTQFGKPVTLSCSQTLNHNVMYWYQQKSSQAPKLLFHYYDKDFNNEADTPDNFQSRRPNTSFCFLDIRSPGLGDTAMYLCATSRVAGGYNEQFFGPGTRLTVL.

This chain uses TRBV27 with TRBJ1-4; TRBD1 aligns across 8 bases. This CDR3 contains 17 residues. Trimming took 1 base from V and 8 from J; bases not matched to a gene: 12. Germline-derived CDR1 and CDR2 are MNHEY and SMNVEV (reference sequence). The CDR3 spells CASSLFVTGASREKLFF. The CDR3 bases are TGTGCCAGCAGTTTATTTGTGACAGGGGCATCTCGGGAAAAACTGTTTTTT.

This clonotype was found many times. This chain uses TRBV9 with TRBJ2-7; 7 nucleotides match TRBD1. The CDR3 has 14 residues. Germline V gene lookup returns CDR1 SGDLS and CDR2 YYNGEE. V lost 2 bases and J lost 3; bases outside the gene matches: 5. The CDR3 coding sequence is TGTGCCAGCAGCGTCCGGGACAGTTTCTACGAGCAGTACTTC. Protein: CASSVRDSFYEQYF. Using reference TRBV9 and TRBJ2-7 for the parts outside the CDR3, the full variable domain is DSGVTQTPKHLITATGQRVTLRCSPRSGDLSVYWYQQSLDQGLQFLIQYYNGEERAKGNILERFSAQQFPDLHSELNLSSLELGDSALYFCASSVRDSFYEQYFGPGTRLTVT.

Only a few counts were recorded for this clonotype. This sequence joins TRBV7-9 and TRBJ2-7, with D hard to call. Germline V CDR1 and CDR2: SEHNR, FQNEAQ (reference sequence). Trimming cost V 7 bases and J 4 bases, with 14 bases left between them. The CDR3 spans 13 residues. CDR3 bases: TGTGCCAGCACTAGGCCAGTGGGATACGAGCAGTACTTC. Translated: CASTRPVGYEQYF.

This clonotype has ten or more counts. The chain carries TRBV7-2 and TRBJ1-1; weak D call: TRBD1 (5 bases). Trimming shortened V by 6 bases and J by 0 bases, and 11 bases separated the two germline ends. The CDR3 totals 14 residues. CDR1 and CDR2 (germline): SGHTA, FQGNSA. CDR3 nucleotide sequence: TGTGCCAGCAGGCGGGACGGGATGAACACTGAAGCTTTCTTT. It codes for CASRRDGMNTEAFF.

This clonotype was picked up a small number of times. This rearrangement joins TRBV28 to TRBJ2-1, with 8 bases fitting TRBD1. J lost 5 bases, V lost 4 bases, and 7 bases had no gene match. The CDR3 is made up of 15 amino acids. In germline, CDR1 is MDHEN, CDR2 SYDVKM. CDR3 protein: CASSSGQGTHNEQFF. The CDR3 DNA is TGTGCCAGCAGTTCCGGACAGGGCACACACAATGAGCAGTTCTTC.

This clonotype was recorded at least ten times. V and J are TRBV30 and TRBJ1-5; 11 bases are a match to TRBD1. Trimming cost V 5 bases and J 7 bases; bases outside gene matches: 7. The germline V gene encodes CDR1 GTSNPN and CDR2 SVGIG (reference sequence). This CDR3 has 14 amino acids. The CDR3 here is CAWHKGQGGQPQHF. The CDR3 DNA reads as TGTGCCTGGCATAAGGGACAGGGGGGGCAGCCCCAGCATTTT.

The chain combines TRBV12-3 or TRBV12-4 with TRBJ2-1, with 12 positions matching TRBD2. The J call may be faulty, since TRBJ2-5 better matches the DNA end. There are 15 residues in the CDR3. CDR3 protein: CASSPRLAGVETQYF. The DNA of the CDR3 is TGTGCCAGCAGTCCCCGACTAGCGGGAGTCGAGACCCAGTACTTC.

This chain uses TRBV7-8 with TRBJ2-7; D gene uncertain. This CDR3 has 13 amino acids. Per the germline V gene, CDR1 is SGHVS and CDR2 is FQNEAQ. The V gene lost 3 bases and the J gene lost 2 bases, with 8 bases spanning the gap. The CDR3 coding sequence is TGTGCCAGCAGCTTCATGACAACCTACGAGCAGTACTTC. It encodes CASSFMTTYEQYF.

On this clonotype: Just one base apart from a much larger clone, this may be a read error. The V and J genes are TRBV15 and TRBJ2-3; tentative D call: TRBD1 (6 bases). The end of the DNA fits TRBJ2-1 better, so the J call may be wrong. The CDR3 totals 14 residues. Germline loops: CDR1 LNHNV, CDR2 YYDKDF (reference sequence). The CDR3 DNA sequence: TGTGCCACCAGCGTTGACAGAACCCTAGGGGGGCAGTTCTTC. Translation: CATSVDRTLGGQFF.

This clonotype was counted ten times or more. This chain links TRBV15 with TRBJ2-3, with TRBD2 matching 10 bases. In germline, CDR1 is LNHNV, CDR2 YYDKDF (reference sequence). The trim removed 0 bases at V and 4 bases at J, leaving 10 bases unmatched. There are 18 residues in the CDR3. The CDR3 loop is CATSRDILAGVMPDTQYF. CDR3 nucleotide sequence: TGTGCCACCAGCAGAGATATTCTAGCGGGAGTTATGCCAGATACGCAGTATTTT.

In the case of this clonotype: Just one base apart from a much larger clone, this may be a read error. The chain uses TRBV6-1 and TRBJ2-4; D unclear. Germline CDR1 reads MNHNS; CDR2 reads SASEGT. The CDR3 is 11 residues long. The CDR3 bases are TGTGCCAGCAGTCCTAAAAACGTTCAGTACTTC. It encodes CASSPKNVQYF.

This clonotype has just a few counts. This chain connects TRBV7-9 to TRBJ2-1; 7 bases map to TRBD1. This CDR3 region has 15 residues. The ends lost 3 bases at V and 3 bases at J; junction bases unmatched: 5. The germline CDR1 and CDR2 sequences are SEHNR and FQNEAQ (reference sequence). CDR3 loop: CASSFYRGLYNEQFF. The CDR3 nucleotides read TGTGCCAGCAGCTTTTATAGGGGGCTCTACAATGAGCAGTTCTTC.